Shown below are 22 T cell receptor beta chains from a single sample sequenced in a study of blood T cell repertoires in COVID-19. Only in-frame clones appear in the TCRdb table, and some are missing; sequencing was by immunoSEQ multiplex PCR. The sample lists 70,000 or so clones, around 91% occurring once. The sequenced sample was peripheral blood. Receptor source: a human donor in a cohort sampled during active COVID-19.

The chain recombines TRBV29-1 with TRBJ2-7; TRBD2 aligns across 8 bases. Germline CDR1 is SQVTM and CDR2 is ANQGSEA. J was trimmed by 0 bases and V by 3 bases; bases with no gene match: 10. The CDR3 spans 16 residues. For the CDR3, the DNA is TGCAGCGTTGATTACCGGGGGGGACCTAGCTCCTACGAGCAGTACTTC. Its protein product is CSVDYRGGPSSYEQYF.

The V gene is TRBV6-4, the J gene TRBJ2-5; 9 bases are shared with TRBD2. The germline CDR1 and CDR2 sequences are MRHNA and SNTAGT. The CDR3 covers 16 residues. V shed 3 bases and J 2 bases; nucleotides not matched to a gene: 7. CDR3 loop: CASSEELTSGQETQYF. The DNA for the CDR3 is TGTGCCAGCAGTGAAGAGTTAACTAGCGGGCAAGAGACCCAGTACTTC.

The chain joins TRBV19 to TRBJ1-2; no reliable D call. The CDR3 length is 11 residues. Per germline, CDR1 LNHDA and CDR2 SQIVND (reference sequence). Trimming stripped 6 bases from V and 4 bases from J, with 6 bases between. The CDR3 coding sequence is TGTGCCAGTAGCGGAGTCTATGGCTACACCTTC. This translates into CASSGVYGYTF.

The J gene is TRBJ2-1, the V gene TRBV19; D might be TRBD1 (6 bases). Trimming took 6 bases from V and 7 from J, leaving 28 bases between them. The CDR3 loop spans 18 amino acids. Germline CDR1 is LNHDA and CDR2 is SQIVND (reference sequence). This CDR3 is CASSSIPWTTRRGNEQFF. CDR3 coding DNA: TGTGCCAGTAGCTCAATCCCTTGGACAACTCGTAGGGGGAATGAGCAGTTCTTC.

V usage is TRBV5-6 and J usage is TRBJ1-3; TRBD1 is a possible D gene (6 bases). The length of the CDR3 is 16 residues. Germline loops: CDR1 SGHDT, CDR2 YYEEEE. V was shortened by 3 bases and J by 0 bases, with 13 bases between the two germline ends. This chain's CDR3 is CASSWDTDSSGNTIYF. The CDR3 DNA sequence: TGTGCCAGCAGCTGGGACACCGACTCCTCTGGAAACACCATATATTTT.

The chain is built from TRBV2 and TRBJ1-4; 7 bases line up with TRBD1. V dropped 7 bases and J dropped 7; count of bases not matched to a gene: 12. Germline CDR1 SNHLY, CDR2 FYNNEI. This CDR3 contains 15 residues. DNA of the CDR3: TGTGCCAGCATTGGCAGGGGGACATCGGGTGAAAAACTGTTTTTT. Translating it yields CASIGRGTSGEKLFF.

The chain has TRBV28 and TRBJ1-2, with unresolved D. Germline CDR1 reads MDHEN; CDR2 reads SYDVKM. Trimming pared 4 bases from V and 0 bases from J, leaving 9 bases between. The CDR3 consists of 14 residues. In DNA form, the CDR3 reads TGTGCCAGCAGTTACAGACAAGCTAACTATGGCTACACCTTC. This translates into CASSYRQANYGYTF.

The CDR3 sequence: CASSLRTGIEAFF. For the CDR3, the DNA is TGTGCCAGCAGTTTGAGGACAGGAATTGAAGCTTTCTTT. The chain employs TRBV27 and TRBJ1-1; 7 positions match TRBD1. The CDR3 covers 13 residues. Per the germline V gene, CDR1 is MNHEY and CDR2 is SMNVEV (reference sequence). V was clipped by 3 bases and J by 7 bases; unmatched bases: 5.

This chain links TRBV6-4 with TRBJ2-3; 13 nucleotides align to TRBD2. Looked up from germline, CDR1 is MRHNA and CDR2 is SNTAGT. Germline trimming cut 4 bases from V and 4 bases from J; bases unmatched to any gene: 2. This CDR3 contains 15 residues. The CDR3 reads CASSAGLAGSDTQYF. The CDR3 nucleotides read TGTGCCAGCAGTGCGGGACTAGCGGGGTCAGATACGCAGTATTTT.

V gene TRBV19 combines with J gene TRBJ1-2; TRBD1 aligns across 7 bases. The J segment lost 8 bases and the V segment lost 6 bases, leaving 18 bases of the junction unmatched. The germline V gene has CDR1 LNHDA and CDR2 SQIVND (reference sequence). The CDR3 spans 16 residues. The CDR3 region has the DNA TGTGCCAGTAGGGTCCCTCTCACAGGGGACACAGACGGCTACACCTTC. The encoded protein is CASRVPLTGDTDGYTF.

The V call is TRBV24-1, the J call TRBJ2-7, with D possibly TRBD1 on 6 matching bases. The CDR3 is 14 residues long. V lost 5 bases, J lost 2 bases, and 12 bases lay in between. CDR1 is KGHDR, CDR2 SFDVKD, per germline. CDR3 sequence reads: CATSVAGAPYEQYF. CDR3 sequence (DNA): TGTGCCACCAGTGTGGCAGGGGCCCCCTACGAGCAGTACTTC.

The J gene is TRBJ1-3, the V gene TRBV7-8, with D tentatively TRBD1 (5 bases). The V end was cut by 1 base, the J end by 4 bases, with 17 bases between. Germline CDR1 is SGHVS and CDR2 is FQNEAQ. This CDR3 is built from 17 residues. In DNA form, the CDR3 reads TGTGCCAGCAGCTTAGTGGCGGGGAGGGGTGGAGGAAACACCATATATTTT. It translates to CASSLVAGRGGGNTIYF.

This clone occurred once. The rearrangement joins TRBV29-1 to TRBJ2-1; D remains ambiguous. This CDR3 spans 12 amino acids. CDR1 and CDR2 (germline): SQVTM, ANQGSEA. V lost 3 bases and J 6 bases, leaving 9 bases between the germline ends. The CDR3 loop is CSVDRQANEQFF. The CDR3 nucleotides read TGCAGCGTTGATCGTCAGGCCAATGAGCAGTTCTTC.

The chain joins TRBV7-6 to TRBJ2-7; 9 nucleotides agree with TRBD1. V dropped 1 base and J dropped 0; count of bases not matched to a gene: 4. The CDR3 is 16 amino acids. Germline loops: CDR1 SGHVS, CDR2 FNYEAQ. The CDR3 is CASSLDSGQGSYEQYF. CDR3 sequence (DNA): TGTGCCAGCAGCTTAGATTCGGGACAGGGCTCCTACGAGCAGTACTTC.

This clone has just a few counts. The rearrangement joins TRBV15 to TRBJ1-2; a weak D match, TRBD1 (5 bases). Trimming stripped 1 base from V and 8 bases from J, with 14 bases between. Per the germline V gene, CDR1 is LNHNV and CDR2 is YYDKDF (reference sequence). This CDR3 spans 14 amino acids. This CDR3 reads CATSRGGTPIGYTF. Here the CDR3 DNA reads TGTGCCACCAGCAGAGGCGGGACCCCTATCGGCTACACCTTC.

The chain recombines TRBV12-3 or TRBV12-4 with TRBJ2-2, with D unclear. CDR3 size: 12 residues. The ends were cut back, 8 bases at V and 2 bases at J, with 6 bases in the middle. CDR3 region: CASGFNTGELFF. CDR3 DNA sequence: TGTGCCAGCGGCTTCAACACCGGGGAGCTGTTTTTT.

The chain joins TRBV24-1 to TRBJ1-1, with D hard to call. The CDR3 has 11 amino acids. V lost 7 bases and J lost 8, with 10 bases in between. Per the germline V gene, CDR1 is KGHDR and CDR2 is SFDVKD. The CDR3 bases are TGTGCCACCAGGTTCGCGTCCGAAGCTTTCTTT. Amino acid sequence: CATRFASEAFF.

The chain joins TRBV11-2 to TRBJ2-1; D is possibly TRBD2 (6 bases). In germline, CDR1 is SGHAT, CDR2 FQNNGV. V gave up 1 base and J gave up 8 bases, with 24 bases separating them. The CDR3 runs to 18 residues. The CDR3 region has the DNA TGTGCCAGCAGCTTAGGGGTGTTCCGGCGGGGCCCCCGGGATGAGCAGTTCTTC. It yields the protein CASSLGVFRRGPRDEQFF.

This rearrangement joins TRBV27 to TRBJ1-5, with D possibly matching TRBD1 (5 bases). Trimming pared 5 bases from V and 0 bases from J, leaving 5 bases between. Germline CDR1 is MNHEY and CDR2 is SMNVEV (reference sequence). The CDR3 length is 13 residues. The CDR3, as DNA: TGTGCCAGCAGTCAGGGTAGCAATCAGCCCCAGCATTTT. Its translation is CASSQGSNQPQHF.

V and J are TRBV4-1 and TRBJ1-1, with D maybe TRBD1 (5 bases). The CDR3 contains 17 residues. Trimming stripped 3 bases from V and 2 bases from J, with 19 bases between. Germline V gives CDR1 MGHRA, CDR2 YSYEKL. DNA for the CDR3: TGCGCCAGCAGCCATCCCGGGGGGGTGGAGGGAAACACTGAAGCTTTCTTT. Residues: CASSHPGGVEGNTEAFF.

V and J are TRBV2 and TRBJ1-5; D is possibly TRBD1 (6 bases). V was clipped by 6 bases and J by 6 bases, with 24 bases between them. The CDR3 spans 17 residues. CDR1 is SNHLY, CDR2 FYNNEI, per germline. The CDR3 DNA reads TGTGCCAGCAGACAAACAACAGGGATCGACCCCAGTCAGCCCCAGCATTTT. Amino acids: CASRQTTGIDPSQPQHF.

This CDR3 is CASRAKDGYTF. CDR3 DNA sequence: TGTGCCAGCAGGGCAAAGGATGGCTACACCTTC. J is TRBJ1-2 and V is TRBV4-2; D gene unclear. The CDR3 runs to 11 residues. The germline CDR1 and CDR2 sequences are LGHNA and YNFKEQ. Trimming took 6 bases from V and 6 from J, leaving 8 bases between them.